Listed below are T cell receptor beta chains from one sample, sequenced in a study of blood T cell repertoires in COVID-19. Clones were read by immunoSEQ multiplex PCR, and TCRdb kept only the in-frame ones, dropping some. The sample contains about 270,000 clones, 85% to 90% of which appear only once. What was sequenced was PBMCs or T cells enriched from blood (not recorded which). Receptor source: a young woman who had recovered from COVID-19. Each CDR3 is given with its conserved first and last residue. A D gene is named only where the DNA matches it firmly. Where a row states a size, it is once, few, many or the class of an expanded clone; other rows omit it.

clone size,D gene,J gene,V gene,CDR3 protein
few,-,TRBJ2-2,TRBV3-1/TRBV3-2,CASSHLPSGSGELFF
-,-,TRBJ1-2,TRBV24-1,CATSDLTGGRGYTF
-,TRBD1,TRBJ1-1,TRBV15,CATSRVQGAFSEAFF
-,-,TRBJ1-1,TRBV19,CASSIRVGTEAFF
-,-,TRBJ1-6,TRBV4-1,CASSQGRVGGSPLHF
-,-,TRBJ1-2,TRBV11-2,CASSLDRGNYGYTF
-,-,TRBJ2-7,TRBV7-9,CASSENGQTYEQYF
-,-,TRBJ1-3,TRBV7-2,CASSLERSYSGNTIYF
once,TRBD2,TRBJ2-7,TRBV29-1,CSVRVAGASYEQYF
-,-,TRBJ2-1,TRBV9,CASSVGPGLYNEQFF
-,-,TRBJ1-5,TRBV2,CASSGSRTPQPQHF
-,TRBD1,TRBJ1-4,TRBV7-6,CASSLEILGTGLEKLFF
-,-,TRBJ1-5,TRBV7-4,CASSSTGNQPQHF